This T cell receptor beta chain was sequenced during a study of identical twins. Germline lookup yields CDR1 MDHEN and CDR2 SYDVKM. V was shortened by 5 bases and J by 3 bases, with 17 bases between the two germline ends. The CDR3 is 15 amino acids. TCRdb analysed the 5' RACE reads with MiXCR anew, one entry per CDR3 protein. Among about 660,000 distinct CDR3 sequences listed, about 9.4% were seen once. This sample also appeared in a second study, on yellow fever vaccine responses in identical twins.

Sequenced: PBMCs. The chain recombines TRBV28 with TRBJ2-7; D unresolved. This clonotype originated in a woman under 30 in good health. CDR3 protein: CASSLALPPGYEQYF. The CDR3 nucleotides are TGTGCCAGCAGTCTCGCCCTACCCCCTGGCTACGAGCAGTACTTC.